This TCR beta chain was sequenced in a study of PD-1 blockade in classical Hodgkin lymphoma. The CDR3 sequence is 17 residues long. The V end lost 0 bases, the J end lost 0 bases, and 12 bases lay between the germline ends. The V gene's germline CDR1 is LGHNA and CDR2 YNFKEQ. Using immunoSEQ multiplex PCR, the repertoire was profiled, and TCRdb retains in-frame clones only, with some absent. The sample comprises approximately 60,000 clones, 90% of which are singletons, and about 9.6% rests with the top ten. All trial patients relapsed after autologous stem cell transplantation. Patients had relapsed/refractory classical Hodgkin lymphoma with complete response, partial response or progressive disease as best response. Worth noting for this clone: Its specificity is not known.

Study findings and constraints: Exclusion applied to patients who initiated nivolumab less than 1 year following ASCT. TCR diversity in CD4+, not CD8+, cells rose significantly by C4D1. Similar baseline diversity was found in complete responders and newly diagnosed patients.

The sequenced sample was peripheral blood mononuclear cells (PBMCs), obtained at baseline. This sequence joins TRBV4-2 and TRBJ1-3, with TRBD1 as a possible D gene (5 bases). The TCR comes from a human donor with classical Hodgkin lymphoma. In DNA, the CDR3 is TGTGCCAGCAGCCAAGATGGAACAGGTTACTCTGGAAACACCATATATTTT. Its translation is CASSQDGTGYSGNTIYF.